This T cell receptor (beta chain) is from a study of PD-L1 blockade in urothelial cancer (dated by TCRdb to about 2017). Background on the whole study: Therapy was started around 2014 for all patients, and atezolizumab 1,200 mg was administered intravenously every 3 weeks. About 90% of the roughly 30 patients were identified as males with urothelial cancer of bladder origin, and a prior smoking history was reported by 18 of 29 patients. An ECOG performance status of 0 or 1 was recorded for the patients, and 0 to 3 prior chemotherapy regimens had been received by the patients. Blood samples were analyzed 3 weeks after the start of treatment (second dose) and 6 weeks after the start of treatment. Blood samples gave median yields of approximately 130,000 T cells and 65,000 to 85,000 unique TCRs, along with a median clonality of around 0.075. The study, an exploratory multi-omic analysis, examined somatic, immune and clinical correlates of response to PD-L1 blockade with atezolizumab in urothelial cancer. Pretreatment tumor samples, along with matched peripheral blood collected serially before and after atezolizumab treatment, underwent TCR sequencing. Progression-free survival longer than 6 months counted as durable clinical benefit, and TCR features were additionally tested against both progression-free and overall survival. In the same patients, pretreatment tumors underwent whole exome sequencing and RNA sequencing in addition to TCR sequencing. Durable clinical benefit was achieved by nine patients but not by the remaining 20. Some 30 patients had pretreatment blood TCR-seq, some 24 had at least one posttreatment blood collection, and some 24 had tumor TCR-seq.

What the authors observed across the whole study: Because the sample size was small (n ≈ 28) and many of the analyses were exploratory, the results are meant to be hypothesis-generating. A pretreatment peripheral blood TCR clonality below the median was linked to improved progression-free and overall survival. Greater expansion of tumor-associated TCR clones in peripheral blood 3 weeks after the start of treatment was observed in patients with durable benefit (n ≈ 24, p = 0.022).

Synthetic TCR analog templates were spiked into each PCR to estimate absolute template abundance from read counts. The immunoSEQ assay used bias-controlled V and J gene primers to amplify TCRbeta CDR3 regions from genomic DNA. Sequencing of rearranged TCRbeta segments was performed at approximately 20X coverage. Turning to the authors' computational methods: Clustering was used to correct sequencing errors, and CDR3s were annotated against IMGT so that V, D and J genes could be assigned. Out-of-frame and stop-codon sequences were excluded, and only productive TCRbeta rearrangements were used in downstream analyses. Clonality was computed as one minus Shannon entropy normalized by the log of the number of unique productive sequences. Clones differing between time points or between blood and tumor were identified using Fisher's exact test with Benjamini-Hochberg correction, with an adjusted p below 0.01 applied as the threshold. TCRdb took over this immuneACCESS table, retaining in-frame rearrangements with V and J assigned. Such tables are incomplete; in checked studies, under half of the missing clones stem from an unresolved V gene, and the remainder is unexplained. For V, J and clone size, that table is used; D and trimming come from the DNA. This sample lists roughly 21,000 clones; about 90% were detected once. Jointly, the top ten make up 15% to 20% of the sample.

The germline V gene provides CDR1 SQVTM and CDR2 ANQGSEA. Including cysteine and phenylalanine, the CDR3 has 13 amino acids. Only the CDR3 part of the read is kept: 39 bases, read in frame from the first base. Deletion took 3 bases off V and 5 bases off J, with a span of 12 bases between the germline ends. A cohort of approximately 30 patients with locally advanced or metastatic urothelial carcinoma, treated at Memorial Sloan Kettering on a trial protocol, was included. Peripheral blood mononuclear cells were collected pretreatment and during treatment, at between 1 and 8 total time points per patient. The Qiagen DNeasy Blood extraction kit was used to purify genomic DNA from total PBMCs and from tumor samples. PBMCs were collected pretreatment and during treatment, and were isolated and stored as previously described. Worth noting for this clone: Its antigen is unknown. Qualities for individual bases were not recorded, and no much larger clone is one base off.

Sequencing used PBMCs, obtained around atezolizumab (anti-PD-L1) treatment. The clonotype comes from a woman aged 55-69 years with urothelial cancer. The chain is encoded by TRBV29-1 joined to TRBJ2-3; D gene: possibly TRBD2, on 5 matching bases. CDR3 reads: CSVEAGSGDTQYF. The bases read TGCAGCGTTGAGGCAGGAAGCGGAGATACGCAGTATTTT.